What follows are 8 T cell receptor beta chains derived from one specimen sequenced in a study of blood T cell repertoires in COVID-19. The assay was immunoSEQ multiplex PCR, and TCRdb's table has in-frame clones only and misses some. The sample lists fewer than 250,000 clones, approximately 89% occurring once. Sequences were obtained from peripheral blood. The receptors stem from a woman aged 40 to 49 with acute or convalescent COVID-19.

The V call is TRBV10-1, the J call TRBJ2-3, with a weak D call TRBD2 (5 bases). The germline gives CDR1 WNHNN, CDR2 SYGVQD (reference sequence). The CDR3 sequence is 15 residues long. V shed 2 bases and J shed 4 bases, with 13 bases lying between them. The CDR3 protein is CASSENRRPPDTQYF. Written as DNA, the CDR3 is TGCGCCAGCAGTGAGAATCGGAGGCCCCCAGATACGCAGTATTTT.

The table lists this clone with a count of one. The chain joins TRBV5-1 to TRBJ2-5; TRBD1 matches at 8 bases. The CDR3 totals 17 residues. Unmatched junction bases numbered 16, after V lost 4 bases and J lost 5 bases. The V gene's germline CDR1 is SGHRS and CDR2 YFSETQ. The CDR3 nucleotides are TGCGCCAGCAGCGCAGCCCGACAGGGGCGGCAAGAGGAGACCCAGTACTTC. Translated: CASSAARQGRQEETQYF.

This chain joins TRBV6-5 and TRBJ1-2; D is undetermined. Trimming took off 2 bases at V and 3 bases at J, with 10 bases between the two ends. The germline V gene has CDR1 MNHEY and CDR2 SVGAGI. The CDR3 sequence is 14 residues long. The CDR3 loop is CASSYSITDYGYTF. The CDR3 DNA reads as TGTGCCAGCAGTTACAGTATAACTGACTATGGCTACACCTTC.

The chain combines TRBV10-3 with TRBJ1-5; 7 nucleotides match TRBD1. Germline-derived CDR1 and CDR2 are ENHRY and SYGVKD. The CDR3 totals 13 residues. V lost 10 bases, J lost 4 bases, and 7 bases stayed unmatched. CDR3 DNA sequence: TGTGCCACCTGGACAGGCAAGAATCAGCCCCAGCATTTT. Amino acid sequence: CATWTGKNQPQHF.

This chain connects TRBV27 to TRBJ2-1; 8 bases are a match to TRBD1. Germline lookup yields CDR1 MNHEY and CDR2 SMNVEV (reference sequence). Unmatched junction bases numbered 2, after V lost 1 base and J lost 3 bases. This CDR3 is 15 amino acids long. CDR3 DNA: TGTGCCAGCAGTTTATGGACAGGGAACTACAATGAGCAGTTCTTC. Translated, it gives CASSLWTGNYNEQFF.

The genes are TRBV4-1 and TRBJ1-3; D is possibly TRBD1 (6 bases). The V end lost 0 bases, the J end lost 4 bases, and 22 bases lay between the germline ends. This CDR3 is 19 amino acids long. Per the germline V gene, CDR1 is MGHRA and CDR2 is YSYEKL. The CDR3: CASSQDSVGTLKEGNTIYF. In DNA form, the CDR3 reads TGCGCCAGCAGCCAAGATTCGGTGGGGACATTGAAAGAAGGAAACACCATATATTTT.

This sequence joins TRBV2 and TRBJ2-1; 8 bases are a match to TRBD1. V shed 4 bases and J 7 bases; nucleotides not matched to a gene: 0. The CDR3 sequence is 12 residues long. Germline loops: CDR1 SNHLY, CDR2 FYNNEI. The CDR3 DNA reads TGTGCCAGCAGTGGACAGGGGAATGAGCAGTTCTTC. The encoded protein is CASSGQGNEQFF.

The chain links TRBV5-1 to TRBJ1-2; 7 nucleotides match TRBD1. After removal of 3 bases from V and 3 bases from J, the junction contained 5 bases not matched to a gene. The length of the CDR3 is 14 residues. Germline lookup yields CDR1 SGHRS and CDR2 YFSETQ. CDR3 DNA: TGCGCCAGCAGCTCGGGCGGGACAGACTATGGCTACACCTTC. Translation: CASSSGGTDYGYTF.